This TCR beta chain was sequenced in a study of response to subunit inactivated influenza vaccine. Overall study results and limits: There was a suggestion from the authors that each seasonal influenza vaccination recruits few new T cells.

From the RT-PCR reads, TCRdb called clonotypes with MiXCR, one entry per CDR3 protein. The sample has approximately 230,000 distinct CDR3 sequences; 12% are singletons. This clonotype was seen a few times. Its matching antigen is unknown. This CDR3 region has 16 residues. Germline V gene data show CDR1 as MNHEY and CDR2 as SMNVEV (reference sequence). V lost 4 bases to trimming and J lost 0 bases; unmatched junction nucleotides: 9. The genes are TRBV27 and TRBJ2-7; the match to TRBD2 covers 7 bases. The source material was non-naive T cells sorted from PBMCs, sampled approximately 15 days before vaccination. The receptor's source is a man over 45 who received an inactivated influenza vaccine. CDR3 protein: CASSSQIGGSSYEQYF. The CDR3, as DNA: TGTGCCAGCAGTTCCCAAATAGGCGGGAGCTCCTACGAGCAGTACTTC.